The clone carrying this TCR beta chain was observed a handful of times. The antigen is undetermined. This entry belongs to a study of a mutant IDH1 vaccine in newly diagnosed glioma. Described time point: week 23, last vaccination. A 20-mer mutant IDH1 peptide at 300 ug was injected subcutaneously with topical imiquimod. The astrocytomas were IDH1-mutant, ATRX-negative, and WHO grade 3 or 4. Some clones are missing from TCRdb's copy, which holds only in-frame ones; the method was immunoSEQ multiplex PCR. The table records around 19,000 clones, roughly four fifths of them present only once. The CDR3 has 15 residues. Germline CDR1 KGHSH, CDR2 LQKENI. Trimming at V came to 3 bases and at J to 4 bases, leaving 5 bases not matched to a gene.

The V and J genes are TRBV18 and TRBJ1-1, with 10 bases identical to TRBD1. The sequences come from PBMCs, collected from a glioma patient whose treatment included an IDH1 peptide vaccine. This receptor was obtained from a man aged 30 to 39 with glioma. The CDR3 bases are TGTGCCAGCTCACCCCTGACAGGGGGCGGCACTGAAGCTTTCTTT. Its translation: CASSPLTGGGTEAFF.